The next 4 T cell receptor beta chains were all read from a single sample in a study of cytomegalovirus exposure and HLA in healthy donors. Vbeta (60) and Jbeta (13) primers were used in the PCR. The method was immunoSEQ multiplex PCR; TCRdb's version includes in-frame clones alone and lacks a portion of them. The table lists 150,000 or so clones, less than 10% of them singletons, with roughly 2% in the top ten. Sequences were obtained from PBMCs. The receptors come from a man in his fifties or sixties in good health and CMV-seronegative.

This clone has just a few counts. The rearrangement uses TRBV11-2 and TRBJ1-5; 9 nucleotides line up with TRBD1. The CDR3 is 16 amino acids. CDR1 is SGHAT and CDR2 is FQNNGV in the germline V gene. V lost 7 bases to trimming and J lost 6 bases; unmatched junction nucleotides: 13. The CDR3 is CASNRSRDRVAQPQHF. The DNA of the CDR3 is TGTGCCAGCAACCGTTCTCGGGACAGGGTGGCTCAGCCCCAGCATTTT.

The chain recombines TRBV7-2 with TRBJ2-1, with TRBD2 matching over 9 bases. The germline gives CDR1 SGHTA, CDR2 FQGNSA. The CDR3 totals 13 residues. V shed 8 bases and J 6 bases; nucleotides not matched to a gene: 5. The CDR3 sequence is CASAGLALNEQFF. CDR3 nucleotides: TGTGCCAGCGCGGGACTAGCCCTCAATGAGCAGTTCTTC. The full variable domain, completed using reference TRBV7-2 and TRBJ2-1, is GAGVSQSPSNKVTEKGKDVELRCDPISGHTALYWYRQSLGQGLEFLIYFQGNSAPDKSGLPSDRFSAERTGGSVSTLTIQRTQQEDSAVYLCASAGLALNEQFFGPGTRLTVL.

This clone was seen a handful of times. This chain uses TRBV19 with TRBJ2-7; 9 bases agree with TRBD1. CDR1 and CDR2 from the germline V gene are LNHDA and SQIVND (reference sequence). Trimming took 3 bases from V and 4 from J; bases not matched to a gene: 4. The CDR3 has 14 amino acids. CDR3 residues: CASSMTGGIYEQYF. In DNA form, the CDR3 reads TGTGCCAGTAGTATGACAGGGGGAATTTACGAGCAGTACTTC.

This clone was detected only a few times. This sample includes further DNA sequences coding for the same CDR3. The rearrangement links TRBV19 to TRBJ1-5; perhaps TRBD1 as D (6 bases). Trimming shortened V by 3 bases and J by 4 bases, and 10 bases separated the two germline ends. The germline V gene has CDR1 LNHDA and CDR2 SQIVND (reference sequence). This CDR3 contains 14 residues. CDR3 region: CASSIGTGNQPQHF. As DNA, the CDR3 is TGTGCCAGTAGTATTGGCACAGGGAATCAGCCCCAGCATTTT.